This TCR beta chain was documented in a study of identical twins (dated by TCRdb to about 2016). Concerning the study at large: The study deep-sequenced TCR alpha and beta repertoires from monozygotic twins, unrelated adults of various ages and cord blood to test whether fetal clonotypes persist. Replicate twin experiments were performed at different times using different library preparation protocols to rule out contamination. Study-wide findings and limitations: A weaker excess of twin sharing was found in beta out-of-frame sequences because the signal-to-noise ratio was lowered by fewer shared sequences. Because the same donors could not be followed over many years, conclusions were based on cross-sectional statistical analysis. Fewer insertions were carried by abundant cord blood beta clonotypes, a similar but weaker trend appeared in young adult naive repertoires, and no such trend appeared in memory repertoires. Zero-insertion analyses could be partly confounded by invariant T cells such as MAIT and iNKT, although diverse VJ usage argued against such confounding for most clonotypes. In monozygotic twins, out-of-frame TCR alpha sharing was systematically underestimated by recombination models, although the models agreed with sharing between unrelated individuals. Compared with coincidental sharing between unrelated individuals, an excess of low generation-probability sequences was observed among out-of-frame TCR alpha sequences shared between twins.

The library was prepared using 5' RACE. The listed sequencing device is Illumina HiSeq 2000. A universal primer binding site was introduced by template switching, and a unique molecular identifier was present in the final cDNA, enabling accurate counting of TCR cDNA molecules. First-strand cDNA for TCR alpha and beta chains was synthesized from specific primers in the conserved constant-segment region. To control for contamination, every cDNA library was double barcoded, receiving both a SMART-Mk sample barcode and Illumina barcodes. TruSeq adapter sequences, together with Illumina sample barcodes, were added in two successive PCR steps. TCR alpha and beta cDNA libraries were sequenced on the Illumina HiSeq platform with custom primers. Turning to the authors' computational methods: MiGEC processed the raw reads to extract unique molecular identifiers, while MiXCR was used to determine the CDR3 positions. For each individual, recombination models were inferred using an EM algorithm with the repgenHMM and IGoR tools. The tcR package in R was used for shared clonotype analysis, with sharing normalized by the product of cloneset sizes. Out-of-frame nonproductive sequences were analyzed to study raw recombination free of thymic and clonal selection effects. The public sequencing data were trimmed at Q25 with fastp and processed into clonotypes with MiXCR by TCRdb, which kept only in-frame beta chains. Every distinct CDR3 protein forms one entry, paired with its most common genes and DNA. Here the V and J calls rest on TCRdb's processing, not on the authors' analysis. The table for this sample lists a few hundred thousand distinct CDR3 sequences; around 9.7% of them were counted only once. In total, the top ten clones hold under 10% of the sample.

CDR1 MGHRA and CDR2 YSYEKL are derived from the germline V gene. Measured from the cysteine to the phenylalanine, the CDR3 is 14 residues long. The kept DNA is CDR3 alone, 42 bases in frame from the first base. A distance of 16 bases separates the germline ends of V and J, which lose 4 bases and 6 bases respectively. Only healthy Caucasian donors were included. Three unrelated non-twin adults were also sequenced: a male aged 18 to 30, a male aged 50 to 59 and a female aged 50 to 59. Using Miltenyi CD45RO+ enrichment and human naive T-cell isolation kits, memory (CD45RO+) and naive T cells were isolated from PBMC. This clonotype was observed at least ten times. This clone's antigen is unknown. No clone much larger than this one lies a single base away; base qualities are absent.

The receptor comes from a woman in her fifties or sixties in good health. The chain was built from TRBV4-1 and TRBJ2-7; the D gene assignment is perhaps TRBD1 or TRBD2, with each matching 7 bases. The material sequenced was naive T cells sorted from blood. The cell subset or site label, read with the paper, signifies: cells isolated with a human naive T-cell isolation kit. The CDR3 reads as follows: CASSPRQGGGEQYF. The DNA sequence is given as TGCGCCAGCAGCCCAAGACAGGGCGGGGGCGAGCAGTACTTC.